In its sample, the clone carrying this TCR beta chain was seen a few times. Original handling: Counts of nucleated cells, estimated from reference gene primer amplification, were obtained. Assay used: immunoSEQ multiplex PCR; TCRdb lists only in-frame clones, some missing. V and J calls and clone size are those listed in that table; D and trimming were worked out from the DNA. Of roughly 260,000 clones in the sample, under 85% were seen once. The data stem from a study of blood T cell repertoires in COVID-19. Study-wide context: COVID-19 samples from acute and convalescent phases originated in the United States, Italy and Spain. Sources were T cells, B-cell-depleted T cells, or PBMCs; the material itself was cDNA or gDNA.

The sequenced material came from peripheral blood. The sequence was collected from a woman aged 40 to 49 with active or convalescent COVID-19.

The CDR3 reads CSVGQGGGYTF. The CDR3 DNA follows: TGCAGCGTTGGGCAGGGTGGTGGCTACACCTTC. The chain joins TRBV29-1 to TRBJ1-2; tentative D call: TRBD1 (5 bases). CDR3 length: 11 amino acids. V gave up 4 bases and J gave up 7 bases, with 10 bases separating them. Per germline, CDR1 SQVTM and CDR2 ANQGSEA.